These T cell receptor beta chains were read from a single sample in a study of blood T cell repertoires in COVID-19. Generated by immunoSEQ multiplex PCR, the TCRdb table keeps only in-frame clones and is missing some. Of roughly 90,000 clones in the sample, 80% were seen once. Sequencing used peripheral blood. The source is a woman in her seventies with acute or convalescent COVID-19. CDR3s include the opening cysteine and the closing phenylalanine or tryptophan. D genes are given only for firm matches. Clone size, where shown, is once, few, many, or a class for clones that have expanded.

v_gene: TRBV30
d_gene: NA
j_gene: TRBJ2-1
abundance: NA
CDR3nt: TGTGCCTGGAGTTTGACCCGGGGAGGCGAGCAGTTCTTC
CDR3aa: CAWSLTRGGEQFF

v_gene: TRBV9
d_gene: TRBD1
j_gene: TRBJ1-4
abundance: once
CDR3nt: TGTGCCAGCAGCGCGGGACAGAGTCATGAAAAACTGTTTTTT
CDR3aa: CASSAGQSHEKLFF

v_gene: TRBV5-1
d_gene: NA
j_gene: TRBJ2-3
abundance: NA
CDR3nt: TGCGCCAGCAGGGAGCTCCCCTCGCGGAGCACAGATACGCAGTATTTT
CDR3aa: CASRELPSRSTDTQYF

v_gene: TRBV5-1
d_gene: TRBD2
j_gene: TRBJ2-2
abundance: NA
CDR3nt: TGCGCCAGCAGCTTTAGAATGACTAGCGGGGGTCTGAACACCGGGGAGCTGTTTTTT
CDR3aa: CASSFRMTSGGLNTGELFF

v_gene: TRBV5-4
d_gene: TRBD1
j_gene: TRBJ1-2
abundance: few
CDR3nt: TGTGCCAGCAGCTTCGGACAGGGGGGTCACTATGGCTACACCTTC
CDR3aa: CASSFGQGGHYGYTF

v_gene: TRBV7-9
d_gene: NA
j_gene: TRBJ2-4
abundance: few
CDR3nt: TGTGCCAGCAGCTTGGATAGGGGCAAAAACATTCAGTACTTC
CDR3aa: CASSLDRGKNIQYF

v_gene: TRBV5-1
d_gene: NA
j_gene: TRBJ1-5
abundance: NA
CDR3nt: TGCGCCAGCAGCTTGGGCGGGATCCGCAATCAGCCCCAGCATTTT
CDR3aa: CASSLGGIRNQPQHF

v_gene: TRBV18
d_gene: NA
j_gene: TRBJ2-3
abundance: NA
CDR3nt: TGTGCCAGCTCCTATGACAGTATTACGCAGTATTTT
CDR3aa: CASSYDSITQYF

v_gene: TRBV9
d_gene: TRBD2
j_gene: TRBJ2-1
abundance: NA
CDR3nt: TGTGCCAGCAGCATATCTAGCGGGACGGGGAATGAGCAGTTCTTC
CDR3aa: CASSISSGTGNEQFF

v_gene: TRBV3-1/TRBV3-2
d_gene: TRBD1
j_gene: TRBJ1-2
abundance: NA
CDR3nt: TGTGCCAGCAGCCGAACACAGGGGGTTGGTGGCTACACCTTC
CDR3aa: CASSRTQGVGGYTF

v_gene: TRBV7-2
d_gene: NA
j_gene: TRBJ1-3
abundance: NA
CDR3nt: TGTGCCAGCAGCCCCGCCAGGTTAGCTGGAAACACCATATATTTT
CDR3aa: CASSPARLAGNTIYF

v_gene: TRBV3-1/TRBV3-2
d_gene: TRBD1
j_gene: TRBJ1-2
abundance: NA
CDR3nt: TGTGCCAGCAGCCTCCGAACCCCGGGACAGGACTATGGCTACACCTTC
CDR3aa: CASSLRTPGQDYGYTF

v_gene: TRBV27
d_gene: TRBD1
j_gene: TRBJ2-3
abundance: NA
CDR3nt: TGTGCCAGCAGTCCCCGGGACAGGGGGCTTGGAGATACGCAGTATTTT
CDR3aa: CASSPRDRGLGDTQYF

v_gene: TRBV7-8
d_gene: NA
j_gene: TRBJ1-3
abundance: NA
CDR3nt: TGTGCCAGCAGCCCAGGAGGTTTTATGAACACCATATATTTT
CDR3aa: CASSPGGFMNTIYF

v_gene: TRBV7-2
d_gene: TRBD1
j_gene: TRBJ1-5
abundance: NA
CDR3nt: TGTGCCAGCAGCTTAGAGGGGGCTCGGCCCCAGCATTTT
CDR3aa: CASSLEGARPQHF

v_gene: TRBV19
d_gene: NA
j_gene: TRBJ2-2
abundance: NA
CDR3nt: TGTGCCAGTAGCGATAAGGGCAGGGGAAACACCGGGGAGCTGTTTTTT
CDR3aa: CASSDKGRGNTGELFF

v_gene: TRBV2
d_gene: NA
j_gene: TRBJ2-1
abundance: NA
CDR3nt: TGTGCCAGCACCGAGCGAGTAGGAACTGCTTCTCACAATGAGCAGTTCTTC
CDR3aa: CASTERVGTASHNEQFF

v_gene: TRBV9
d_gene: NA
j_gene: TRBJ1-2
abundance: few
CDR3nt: TGTGCCAGCAGCGTAGGAGGAACTAACTATGGCTACACCTTC
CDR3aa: CASSVGGTNYGYTF

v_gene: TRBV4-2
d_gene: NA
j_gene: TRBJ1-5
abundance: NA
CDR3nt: TGTGCCAGCAGCCAAGATGGGCAGGATCATCGGTCCCAGCATTTT
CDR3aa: CASSQDGQDHRSQHF